Following are 19 T cell receptor beta chains from one sample sequenced in a study of a mutant IDH1 vaccine in newly diagnosed glioma. Described time point: week 11, during vaccination. Every vaccination contained 300 ug of the mutant IDH1 20-mer peptide and was paired with topical imiquimod. These receptors have no known antigen. Here immunoSEQ multiplex PCR was the method, and the copy in TCRdb shows in-frame clones only, minus some. Of fewer than 70,000 clones detected, 84% appear once; the ten largest clones hold about 3.8%. Material: PBMCs, obtained from a glioma patient whose treatment included an IDH1 peptide vaccine. Receptors originate from a man aged 25-45 years with glioma.

This sequence joins TRBV2 and TRBJ1-6; D remains unclear. Germline CDR1 is SNHLY and CDR2 is FYNNEI. The CDR3 contains 15 residues. The V and J ends lost 4 bases and 9 bases respectively, with 16 bases between them. The CDR3 sequence: CASSAANTQVSPLHF. The CDR3 nucleotides read TGTGCCAGCAGTGCAGCTAACACTCAGGTTTCACCCCTCCACTTT.

V usage is TRBV2 and J usage is TRBJ2-7; either TRBD1 or TRBD2 may supply D (6 bases each). With 7 bases removed from V and 3 bases from J, the gap between germline ends came to 13 bases. Germline CDR1 is SNHLY and CDR2 is FYNNEI. The CDR3 sequence is 13 residues long. This chain's CDR3 is CASNKGGGYEQYF. DNA of the CDR3: TGTGCCAGCAACAAGGGGGGAGGCTACGAGCAGTACTTC.

This chain connects TRBV5-4 to TRBJ2-1; tentatively, D is TRBD1 (5 bases). Trimming removed 5 bases at V and 9 bases at J, with 15 bases between. Germline V gives CDR1 SGHNT, CDR2 YYREEE (reference sequence). CDR3 size: 13 residues. In nucleotides, the CDR3 is TGTGCCAGCAGTTTAGTTCAGGGTAGTGAGCAGTTCTTC. Residues: CASSLVQGSEQFF.

The chain is built from TRBV28 and TRBJ2-6; D gene uncertain. The CDR3 loop spans 13 amino acids. Germline CDR1 MDHEN, CDR2 SYDVKM. The V and J ends lost 3 bases and 4 bases respectively, with 4 bases between them. The CDR3 loop is CASSFLGANVLTF. In DNA, the CDR3 is TGTGCCAGCAGTTTCCTGGGGGCCAACGTCCTGACTTTC.

V usage is TRBV23-1 and J usage is TRBJ2-6; D may be TRBD1 (6 bases). TRBV23-1 is an open reading frame, and its role is uncertain. Trimming stripped 8 bases from V and 0 bases from J, with 11 bases between. This CDR3 is 15 amino acids long. The CDR3 sequence is CASEQGRSGANVLTF. CDR3 bases: TGCGCCAGCGAACAGGGACGCTCTGGGGCCAACGTCCTGACTTTC.

V usage is TRBV18 and J usage is TRBJ1-4, with a tentative D call TRBD1 (5 bases). CDR3 length: 15 residues. V was clipped by 6 bases and J by 5 bases, with 16 bases between them. Looked up from germline, CDR1 is KGHSH and CDR2 is LQKENI. CDR3 bases: TGTGCCAGCTCGCCCTTACCGGGGCGGAATGAAAAACTGTTTTTT. Translation: CASSPLPGRNEKLFF. The full variable domain, completed using reference TRBV18 and TRBJ1-4, is NAGVMQNPRHLVRRRGQEARLRCSPMKGHSHVYWYRQLPEEGLKFMVYLQKENIIDESGMPKERFSAEFPKEGPSILRIQQVVRGDSAAYFCASSPLPGRNEKLFFGSGTQLSVL.

A note on this clone: Other DNA sequences of this sample code for an identical CDR3. The chain combines TRBV7-2 with TRBJ2-7; 11 bases align to TRBD2. The CDR3 is made up of 15 amino acids. The junction had 6 bases not matched to a gene; V was cut back by 5 bases and J by 3 bases. The germline V gene encodes CDR1 SGHTA and CDR2 FQGNSA. CDR3 in amino acids: CASSTGLAGGYEQYF. DNA for the CDR3: TGTGCCAGCAGCACAGGGCTAGCGGGGGGCTACGAGCAGTACTTC.

In its sample, this clone was seen a few times. The genes are TRBV29-1 and TRBJ2-2; possible D gene TRBD1, 6 bases. The CDR3 length is 14 residues. Trimming left V 7 bases short and J 1 base short, with 13 bases between. Looked up from germline, CDR1 is SQVTM and CDR2 is ANQGSEA. The CDR3 sequence is CSARGGLNTGELFF. The CDR3 DNA reads as TGCAGCGCCCGAGGGGGTCTGAACACCGGGGAGCTGTTTTTT.

This chain links TRBV9 with TRBJ2-7; D may be TRBD2 (5 bases). This CDR3 has 15 residues. V lost 0 bases and J 2 bases, leaving 12 bases between the germline ends. CDR1 SGDLS and CDR2 YYNGEE come from the germline V gene. The CDR3 here is CASSVGESGTYEQYF. The DNA of the CDR3 is TGTGCCAGCAGCGTAGGGGAGAGCGGCACCTACGAGCAGTACTTC. Using reference TRBV9 and TRBJ2-7 for the parts outside the CDR3, the full variable domain is DSGVTQTPKHLITATGQRVTLRCSPRSGDLSVYWYQQSLDQGLQFLIQYYNGEERAKGNILERFSAQQFPDLHSELNLSSLELGDSALYFCASSVGESGTYEQYFGPGTRLTVT.

The chain recombines TRBV28 with TRBJ2-7, with D perhaps being TRBD1 or TRBD2 (5 bases each). The V gene lost 3 bases and the J gene lost 0 bases, with 15 bases spanning the gap. There are 16 residues in the CDR3. In germline, CDR1 is MDHEN, CDR2 SYDVKM. CDR3 nucleotides: TGTGCCAGCAGTTTGGTAGGGGAGCCGTACTCCTACGAGCAGTACTTC. This translates into CASSLVGEPYSYEQYF.

This sequence joins TRBV7-9 and TRBJ1-1; no clear D. V shed 8 bases and J shed 10 bases, with 14 bases lying between them. The germline V gene has CDR1 SEHNR and CDR2 FQNEAQ (reference sequence). The CDR3 length is 11 residues. CDR3 in amino acids: CASGWSSGAFF. CDR3 nucleotides: TGTGCCAGCGGTTGGTCCAGTGGAGCTTTCTTT.

By its share, this clone is medium-sized. This chain uses TRBV5-1 with TRBJ1-4; D unclear. Germline CDR1 reads SGHRS; CDR2 reads YFSETQ. The CDR3 contains 16 residues. With 4 bases removed from V and 4 bases from J, the gap between germline ends came to 17 bases. CDR3 coding DNA: TGCGCCAGCAGCCCACAAGGACCAGCCAGTAATGAAAAACTGTTTTTT. Translated, it gives CASSPQGPASNEKLFF.

V and J are TRBV7-9 and TRBJ2-5; 10 positions match TRBD2. V trimming: 2 bases; J trimming: 2 bases; junction bases outside the gene matches: 2. Per the germline V gene, CDR1 is SEHNR and CDR2 is FQNEAQ (reference sequence). The length of the CDR3 is 15 residues. CDR3 in DNA: TGTGCCAGCAGCTTACCTAGCGGGGGACAAGAGACCCAGTACTTC. Translated, it gives CASSLPSGGQETQYF. Variable domain in full (rest from reference TRBV7-9 and TRBJ2-5): DTGVSQNPRHKITKRGQNVTFRCDPISEHNRLYWYRQTLGQGPEFLTYFQNEAQLEKSRLLSDRFSAERPKGSFSTLEIQRTEQGDSAMYLCASSLPSGGQETQYFGPGTRLLVL.

The chain has TRBV19 and TRBJ1-1; 7 nucleotides line up with TRBD1. Germline CDR1 LNHDA, CDR2 SQIVND (reference sequence). The J segment lost 2 bases and the V segment lost 4 bases, leaving 7 bases of the junction unmatched. The length of the CDR3 is 15 residues. CDR3 sequence: CASSTWDRRNTEAFF. The CDR3 region has the DNA TGTGCCAGTAGTACTTGGGACAGAAGAAACACTGAAGCTTTCTTT.

The chain links TRBV5-8 to TRBJ1-5; D might be TRBD1 (5 bases). The V end was cut by 7 bases, the J end by 0 bases, with 14 bases between. This CDR3 region has 15 residues. CDR1 is SGHTS, CDR2 YDEGEE, per germline. The CDR3 nucleotides are TGTGCCAGCTGGGGGGACGGATTTAGCAATCAGCCCCAGCATTTT. Amino acid sequence: CASWGDGFSNQPQHF.

The chain joins TRBV15 to TRBJ2-5; D is ambiguous. The J call could be wrong; TRBJ2-7 is a better fit for the DNA end. This CDR3 spans 15 amino acids. Germline lookup yields CDR1 LNHNV and CDR2 YYDKDF (reference sequence). The CDR3 loop reads CATSRDPGLSYEQYF. The CDR3 DNA follows: TGTGCCACCAGCAGAGATCCTGGGCTTTCCTACGAGCAGTACTTC.

The rearrangement links TRBV27 to TRBJ1-3; no clear D. The CDR3 contains 15 residues. In germline, CDR1 is MNHEY, CDR2 SMNVEV (reference sequence). Trimming took off 5 bases at V and 2 bases at J, with 13 bases between the two ends. CDR3 sequence (DNA): TGTGCCAGCAGTATAAGAGGTTTGACTGGAAACACCATATATTTT. Protein product: CASSIRGLTGNTIYF.

This chain joins TRBV5-4 and TRBJ2-6, with D uncertain. Germline CDR1 SGHNT, CDR2 YYREEE (reference sequence). V shed 7 bases and J shed 0 bases, with 17 bases lying between them. The CDR3 length is 17 residues. The CDR3: CASHIGQTNSGANVLTF. CDR3 bases: TGTGCCAGCCATATTGGGCAGACAAACTCTGGGGCCAACGTCCTGACTTTC.

The V call is TRBV10-1, the J call TRBJ2-3; D is perhaps TRBD1 (6 bases). CDR3 size: 15 residues. V was cut by 0 bases and J by 2 bases, with 9 bases left in between. CDR1 and CDR2 (germline): WNHNN, SYGVQD (reference sequence). CDR3 bases: TGCGCCAGCAGTGAGTCGGGACAATACACAGATACGCAGTATTTT. Its translation is CASSESGQYTDTQYF.